The rows below give T cell receptor beta chains drawn from one sample of a study of T cell changes during pregnancy in multiple sclerosis. Repertoires were generated with immunoSEQ multiplex PCR, while TCRdb's copy carries only in-frame clones and drops some. The profile covers about 23,000 clones, with about 88% appearing a single time and 0.9% to 1.2% taken by the ten largest. The specimen comprised CD4+ T cells from peripheral blood mononuclear cells, sampled in the first trimester of pregnancy. These receptor sequences come from a female donor in good health, enrolled as a control in a pregnancy study. The CDR3 runs from the conserved cysteine through the conserved F or W. Each record gives: J gene, D gene, clone size, V gene, CDR3 protein, CDR3 DNA. The D gene is left open where the match is weak. Where a row states a size, it is once, few, many or the class of an expanded clone; other rows omit it.

>TRBJ2-2|.|.|TRBV7-3
CASSPTAVSTGELFF
TGTGCCAGCAGCCCCACAGCGGTTTCCACCGGGGAGCTGTTTTTT
>TRBJ2-3|.|.|TRBV2
CASSEWDFRGKTDTQYF
TGTGCCAGCAGTGAGTGGGACTTTAGGGGTAAAACAGATACGCAGTATTTT
>TRBJ1-2|.|.|TRBV6-1
CASSEAQGEIYGYTF
TGTGCCAGCAGCGAAGCACAGGGCGAGATCTATGGCTACACCTTC
>TRBJ2-3|.|.|TRBV11-2
CASSLDRADTQYF
TGTGCCAGCAGCTTAGATCGAGCAGATACGCAGTATTTT
>TRBJ2-1|TRBD2|.|TRBV27
CASTLLGGRTVGNEQFF
TGTGCCAGCACCCTTCTGGGCGGGAGGACGGTGGGCAATGAGCAGTTCTTC
>TRBJ2-5|TRBD2|.|TRBV2
CASSGTSGGSETQYF
TGTGCCAGCAGTGGGACTAGCGGGGGCTCGGAGACCCAGTACTTC
>TRBJ1-5|.|once|TRBV18
CASSQGVNQPQHF
TGTGCCAGCTCACAGGGGGTAAATCAGCCCCAGCATTTT
>TRBJ2-5|.|.|TRBV7-2
CASSLVSDQETQYF
TGTGCCAGCAGCCTCGTGAGCGACCAAGAGACCCAGTACTTC
>TRBJ2-4|TRBD1|once|TRBV28
CASTPPGQGSIQYF
TGTGCCAGCACCCCCCCGGGACAGGGAAGCATTCAGTACTTC
>TRBJ1-4|.|.|TRBV19
CASRGREYNEKLFF
TGTGCCAGTCGCGGGAGGGAATATAATGAAAAACTGTTTTTT
>TRBJ2-2|TRBD1|.|TRBV18
CASSLGQENTGELFF
TGTGCCAGCTCCCTGGGACAGGAGAACACCGGGGAGCTGTTTTTT
>TRBJ1-1|.|.|TRBV4-3
CASTQGPGAHEAFF
TGCGCCAGCACCCAAGGGCCAGGGGCCCATGAAGCTTTCTTT
>TRBJ1-3|.|.|TRBV6-8
CASSLEGRSGNTIYF
TGTGCCAGCAGTTTGGAGGGCCGCTCTGGAAACACCATATATTTT